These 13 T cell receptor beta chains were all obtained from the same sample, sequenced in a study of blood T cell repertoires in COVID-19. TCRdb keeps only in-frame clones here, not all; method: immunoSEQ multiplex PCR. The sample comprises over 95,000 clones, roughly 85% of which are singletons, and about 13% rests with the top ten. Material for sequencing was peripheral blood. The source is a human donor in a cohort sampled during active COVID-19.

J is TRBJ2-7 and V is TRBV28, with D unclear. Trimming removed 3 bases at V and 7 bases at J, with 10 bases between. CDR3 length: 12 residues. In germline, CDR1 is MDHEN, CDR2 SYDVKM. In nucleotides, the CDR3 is TGTGCCAGCAGTTTGGCCCGTAAAGAGCAGTACTTC. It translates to CASSLARKEQYF.

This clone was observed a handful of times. The CDR3 DNA reads TGTGCCAGCAGCGCGGATAGCAATCAGCCCCAGCATTTT. As protein: CASSADSNQPQHF. This chain links TRBV5-5 with TRBJ1-5; D is undetermined. The CDR3 covers 13 residues. The ends were cut back, 4 bases at V and 0 bases at J, with 5 bases in the middle. Germline CDR1 is SGHKS and CDR2 is YYEKEE (reference sequence).

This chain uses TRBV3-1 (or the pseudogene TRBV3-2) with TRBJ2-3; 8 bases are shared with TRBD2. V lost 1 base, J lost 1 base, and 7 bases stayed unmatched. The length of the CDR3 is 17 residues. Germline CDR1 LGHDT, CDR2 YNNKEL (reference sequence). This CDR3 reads CASSQVRTSRGTDTQYF. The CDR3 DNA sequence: TGTGCCAGCAGCCAAGTCCGGACTAGCCGGGGCACAGATACGCAGTATTTT.

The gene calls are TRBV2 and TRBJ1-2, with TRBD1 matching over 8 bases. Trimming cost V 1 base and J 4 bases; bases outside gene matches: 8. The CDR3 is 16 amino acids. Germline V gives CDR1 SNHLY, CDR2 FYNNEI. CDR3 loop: CASSEGGQGAGYGYTF. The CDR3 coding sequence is TGTGCCAGCAGTGAAGGGGGGCAGGGGGCTGGCTATGGCTACACCTTC. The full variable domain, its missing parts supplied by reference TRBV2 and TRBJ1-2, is EPEVTQTPSHQVTQMGQEVILRCVPISNHLYFYWYRQILGQKVEFLVSFYNNEISEKSEIFDDQFSVERPDGSNFTLKIRSTKLEDSAMYFCASSEGGQGAGYGYTFGSGTRLTVV.

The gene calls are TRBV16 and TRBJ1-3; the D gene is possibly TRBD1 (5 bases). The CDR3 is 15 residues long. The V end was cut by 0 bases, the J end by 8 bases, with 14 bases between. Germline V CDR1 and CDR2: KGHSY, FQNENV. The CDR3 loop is CASSQSPGVVDTIYF. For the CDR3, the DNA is TGTGCCAGCAGCCAATCACCGGGGGTCGTGGACACCATATATTTT.

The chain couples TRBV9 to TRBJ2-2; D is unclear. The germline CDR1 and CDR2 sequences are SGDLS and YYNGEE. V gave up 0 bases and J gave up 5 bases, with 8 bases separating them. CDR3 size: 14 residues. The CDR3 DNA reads TGTGCCAGCAGCGTAGGGCAGAGGACCGGGGAGCTGTTTTTT. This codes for CASSVGQRTGELFF.

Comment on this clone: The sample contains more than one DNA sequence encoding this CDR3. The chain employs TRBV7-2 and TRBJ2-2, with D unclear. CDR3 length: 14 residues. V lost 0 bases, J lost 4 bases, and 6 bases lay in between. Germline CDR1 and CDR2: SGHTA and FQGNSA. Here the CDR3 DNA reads TGTGCCAGCAGCTTAGCTGGCGGCACCGGGGAGCTGTTTTTT. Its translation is CASSLAGGTGELFF.

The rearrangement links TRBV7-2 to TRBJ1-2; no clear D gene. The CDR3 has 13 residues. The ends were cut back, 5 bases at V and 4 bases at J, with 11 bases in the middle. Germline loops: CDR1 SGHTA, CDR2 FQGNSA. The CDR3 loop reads CASSTTFSYGYTF. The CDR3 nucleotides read TGTGCCAGCAGCACGACATTTTCCTATGGCTACACCTTC.

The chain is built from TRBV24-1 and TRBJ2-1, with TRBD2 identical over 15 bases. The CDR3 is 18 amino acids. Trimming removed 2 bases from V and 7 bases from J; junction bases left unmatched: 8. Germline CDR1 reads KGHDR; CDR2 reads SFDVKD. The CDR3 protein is CATSDSLRTSGGANEQFF. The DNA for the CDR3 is TGTGCCACCAGTGATTCCCTCCGGACTAGCGGGGGGGCGAATGAGCAGTTCTTC.

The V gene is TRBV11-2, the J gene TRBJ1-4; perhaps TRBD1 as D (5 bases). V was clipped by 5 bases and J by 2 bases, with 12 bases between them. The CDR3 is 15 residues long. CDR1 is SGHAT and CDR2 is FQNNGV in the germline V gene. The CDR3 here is CASSAAGLTNEKLFF. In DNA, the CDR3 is TGTGCCAGCAGCGCCGCGGGGCTCACTAATGAAAAACTGTTTTTT.

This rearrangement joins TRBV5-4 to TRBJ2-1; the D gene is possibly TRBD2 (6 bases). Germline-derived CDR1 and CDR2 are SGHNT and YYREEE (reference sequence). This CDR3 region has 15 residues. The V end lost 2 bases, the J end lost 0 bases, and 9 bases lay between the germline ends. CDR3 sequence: CASSFVGSSYNEQFF. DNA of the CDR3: TGTGCCAGCAGCTTTGTCGGGAGCTCCTACAATGAGCAGTTCTTC.

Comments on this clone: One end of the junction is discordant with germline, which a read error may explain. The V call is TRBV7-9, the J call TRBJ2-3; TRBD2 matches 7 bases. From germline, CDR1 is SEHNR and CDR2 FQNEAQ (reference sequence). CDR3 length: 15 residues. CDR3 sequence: CVSSLRTAGVDTQYF. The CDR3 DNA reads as TGTGTCAGCAGCTTACGGACGGCGGGGGTGGATACGCAGTATTTT. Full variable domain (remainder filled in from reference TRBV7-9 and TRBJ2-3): DTGVSQNPRHKITKRGQNVTFRCDPISEHNRLYWYRQTLGQGPEFLTYFQNEAQLEKSRLLSDRFSAERPKGSFSTLEIQRTEQGDSAMYLCVSSLRTAGVDTQYFGPGTRLTVL.

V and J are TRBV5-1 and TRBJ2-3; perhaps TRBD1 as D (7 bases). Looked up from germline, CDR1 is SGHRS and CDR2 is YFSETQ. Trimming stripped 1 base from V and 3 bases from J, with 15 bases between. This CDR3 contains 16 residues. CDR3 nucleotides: TGCGCCAGCAGCTTGAGGGCAGGGGGAGGAACAGATACGCAGTATTTT. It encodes CASSLRAGGGTDTQYF. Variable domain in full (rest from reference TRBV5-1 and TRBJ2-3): KAGVTQTPRYLIKTRGQQVTLSCSPISGHRSVSWYQQTPGQGLQFLFEYFSETQRNKGNFPGRFSGRQFSNSRSEMNVSTLELGDSALYLCASSLRAGGGTDTQYFGPGTRLTVL.